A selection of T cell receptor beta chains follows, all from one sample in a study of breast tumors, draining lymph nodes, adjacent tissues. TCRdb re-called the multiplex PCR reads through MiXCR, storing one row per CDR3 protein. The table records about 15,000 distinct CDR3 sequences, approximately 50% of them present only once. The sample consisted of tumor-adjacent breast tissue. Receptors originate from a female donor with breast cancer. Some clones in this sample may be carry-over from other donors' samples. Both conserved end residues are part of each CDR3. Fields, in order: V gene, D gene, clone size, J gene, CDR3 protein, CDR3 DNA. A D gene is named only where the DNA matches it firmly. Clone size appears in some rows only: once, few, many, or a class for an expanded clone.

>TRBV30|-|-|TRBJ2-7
CAWNRQVNYEQYF
TGTGCCTGGAATCGGCAGGTGAACTACGAGCAGTACTTC
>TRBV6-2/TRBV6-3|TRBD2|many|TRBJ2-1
CASSLPGLIVNEQFF
TGTGCCAGCAGTCTTCCGGGACTAATAGTCAATGAGCAGTTCTTC
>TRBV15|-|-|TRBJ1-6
CATSREPTGRSPLHF
TGTGCCACCAGCAGAGAGCCCACAGGGCGTTCACCCCTCCACTTT
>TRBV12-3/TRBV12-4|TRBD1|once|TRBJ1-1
CASRAFTGGTEAFF
TGTGCCAGCAGAGCCTTTACAGGGGGGACTGAAGCTTTCTTT
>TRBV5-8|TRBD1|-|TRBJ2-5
CASSKTGASVMETQYF
TGTGCCAGCAGCAAGACAGGGGCATCGGTTATGGAGACCCAGTACTTC
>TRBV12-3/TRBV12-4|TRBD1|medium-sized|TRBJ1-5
CASGGGSNQPQHF
TGTGCCAGCGGAGGGGGCAGCAATCAGCCCCAGCATTTT
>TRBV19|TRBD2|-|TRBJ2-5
CVSSDPRLASTREAQYF
TGTGTCAGTAGTGACCCCCGACTAGCGTCAACGAGGGAGGCCCAGTACTTC
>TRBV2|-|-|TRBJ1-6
CASSEGAPAPLHF
TGTGCCAGCAGTGAGGGGGCTCCCGCACCCCTCCACTTT
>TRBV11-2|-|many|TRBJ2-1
CASSLEYYNEQFF
TGTGCCAGCAGCTTAGAGTACTACAATGAGCAGTTCTTC
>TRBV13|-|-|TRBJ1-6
CASSLRNSPLHF
TGTGCCAGCAGCCTGCGGAATTCACCCCTCCACTTT
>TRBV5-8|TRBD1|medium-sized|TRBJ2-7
CASSPGTGGRRDSYEQYF
TGTGCCAGCAGCCCCGGGACAGGGGGCCGTAGGGATTCCTACGAGCAGTACTTC
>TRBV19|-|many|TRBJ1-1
CASSIGGVNTEAFF
TGTGCCAGTAGTATAGGAGGGGTGAACACTGAAGCTTTCTTT
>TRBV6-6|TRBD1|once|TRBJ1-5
CASSEGAGGQPQHF
TGTGCCAGCAGTGAAGGGGCAGGGGGGCAGCCCCAGCATTTT
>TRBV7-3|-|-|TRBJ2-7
CASSPPGILEQYF
TGTGCCAGCAGCCCACCAGGGATTTTGGAGCAGTACTTC
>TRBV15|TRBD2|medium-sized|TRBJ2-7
CATGAGASYEQYF
TGTGCCACCGGAGCGGGGGCGTCCTACGAGCAGTACTTC
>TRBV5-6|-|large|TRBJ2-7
CASSLFGEQYF
TGTGCCAGCAGCTTGTTCGGCGAGCAGTACTTC
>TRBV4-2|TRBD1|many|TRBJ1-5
CASSQEGTGFNQPQHF
TGTGCCAGCAGCCAAGAAGGGACAGGATTCAATCAGCCCCAGCATTTT
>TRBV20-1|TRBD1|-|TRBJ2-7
CSARDLRGRGTGMSYEQYF
TGCAGTGCTAGAGACCTCCGGGGCCGCGGGACAGGTATGTCCTACGAGCAGTACTTC
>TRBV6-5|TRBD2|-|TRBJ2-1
CASSYSASGSPYNEQFF
TGTGCCAGCAGTTACTCGGCTAGCGGGAGTCCCTACAATGAGCAGTTCTTC
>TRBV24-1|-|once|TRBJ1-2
CATSDPGTFRVSGYTF
TGTGCCACCAGTGACCCCGGGACATTCCGCGTTAGTGGCTACACCTTC
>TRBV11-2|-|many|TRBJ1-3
CASSLHPSKEFSGNTIYF
TGTGCCAGCAGCCTACACCCGAGTAAGGAATTCTCTGGAAACACCATATATTTT
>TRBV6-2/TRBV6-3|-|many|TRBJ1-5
CASSYVLKGNQPQHF
TGTGCCAGCAGTTACGTCTTAAAAGGCAATCAGCCCCAGCATTTT
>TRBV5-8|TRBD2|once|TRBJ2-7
CASSFRASGPYEQYF
TGTGCCAGCAGCTTCCGGGCTAGCGGACCATACGAGCAGTACTTC
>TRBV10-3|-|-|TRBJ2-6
CAISEVAGSGANVLTF
TGTGCCATCAGTGAGGTAGCAGGCTCTGGAGCCAACGTCCTGACTTTC
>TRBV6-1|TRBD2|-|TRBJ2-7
CASRHGLAGSYEQYF
TGTGCCAGCAGACACGGACTAGCGGGGTCCTACGAGCAGTACTTC
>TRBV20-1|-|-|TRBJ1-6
CSARDLCASSQDGTGPNSPLHF
-
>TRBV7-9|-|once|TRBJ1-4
CASSVYKTGRANEKLFF
TGTGCCAGCAGCGTGTATAAAACGGGGAGGGCTAATGAAAAACTGTTTTTT